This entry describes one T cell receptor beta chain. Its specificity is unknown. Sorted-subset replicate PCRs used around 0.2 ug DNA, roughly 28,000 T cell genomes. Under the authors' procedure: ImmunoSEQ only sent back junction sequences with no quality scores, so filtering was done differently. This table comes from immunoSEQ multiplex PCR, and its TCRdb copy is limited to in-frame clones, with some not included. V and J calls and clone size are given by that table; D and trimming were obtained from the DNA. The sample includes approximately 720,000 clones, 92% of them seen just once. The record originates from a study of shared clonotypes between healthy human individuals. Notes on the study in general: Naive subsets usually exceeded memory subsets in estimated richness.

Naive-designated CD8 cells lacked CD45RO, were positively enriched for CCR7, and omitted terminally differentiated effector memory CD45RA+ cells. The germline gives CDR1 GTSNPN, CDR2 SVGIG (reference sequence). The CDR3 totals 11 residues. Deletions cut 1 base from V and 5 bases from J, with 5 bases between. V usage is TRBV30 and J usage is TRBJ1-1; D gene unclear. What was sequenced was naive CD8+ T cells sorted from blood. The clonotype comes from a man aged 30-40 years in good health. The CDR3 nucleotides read TGTGCCTGGAGTGAGACGACTGAAGCTTTCTTT. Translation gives CAWSETTEAFF.